These 27 T cell receptor beta chains came from one sample sequenced in a study of T cells in localized non-small cell lung cancer. The repertoire was sequenced with immunoSEQ multiplex PCR; TCRdb's copy has only in-frame clones and lacks some. The top ten hold approximately 2.8% of the sample, which has 86,000 or so clones, 70% to 90% seen once. The sample here was peripheral blood, taken before any cancer treatment. The receptors here all came from a man aged 35 to 69 with stage I lung adenocarcinoma.

This clone was detected a few times. The chain is built from TRBV4-2 and TRBJ1-1; maybe TRBD1 (5 bases). Germline-derived CDR1 and CDR2 are LGHNA and YNFKEQ. V was shortened by 6 bases and J by 4 bases, with 18 bases between the two germline ends. This CDR3 is 15 amino acids long. The CDR3: CASRAGGGRGTEAFF. CDR3 in DNA: TGTGCCAGCAGAGCCGGGGGGGGGAGAGGCACTGAAGCTTTCTTT.

V is TRBV19 and J is TRBJ2-7; TRBD2 matches at 8 bases. V gave up 3 bases and J gave up 5 bases; unmatched junction bases: 9. The CDR3 runs 15 residues. In germline, CDR1 is LNHDA, CDR2 SQIVND (reference sequence). The CDR3 loop reads CASSIGTGGPHEQYF. CDR3 nucleotides: TGTGCCAGTAGTATCGGGACGGGAGGGCCTCACGAGCAGTACTTC. Full variable domain (rest looked up from reference TRBV19 and TRBJ2-7): DGGITQSPKYLFRKEGQNVTLSCEQNLNHDAMYWYRQDPGQGLRLIYYSQIVNDFQKGDIAEGYSVSREKKESFPLTVTSAQKNPTAFYLCASSIGTGGPHEQYFGPGTRLTVT.

This clone was seen only a few times. J is TRBJ1-2 and V is TRBV7-6, with 7 nucleotides matching TRBD1. The V gene end was trimmed by 5 bases and the J gene end by 8 bases; junction bases not matched to a gene: 11. There are 14 residues in the CDR3. CDR1 and CDR2 from the germline V gene are SGHVS and FNYEAQ. The CDR3 DNA is TGTGCCAGCAGCCCCAGACAGGGCTCGGTCGGCTACACCTTC. Translating it yields CASSPRQGSVGYTF.

V and J are TRBV7-2 and TRBJ2-3; D assignment may be TRBD1 or TRBD2 (5 bases each). Trimming shortened V by 5 bases and J by 6 bases, and 9 bases separated the two germline ends. The CDR3 extends over 12 amino acids. Germline loops: CDR1 SGHTA, CDR2 FQGNSA. CDR3 DNA: TGTGCCAGCAGCCCGGGGCCCGATACGCAGTATTTT. Translation: CASSPGPDTQYF.

Judged by abundance, this clone is medium-sized. This rearrangement joins TRBV7-8 to TRBJ2-7, with TRBD2 matching 9 bases. The CDR3 length is 17 residues. The germline V gene has CDR1 SGHVS and CDR2 FQNEAQ. J was trimmed by 0 bases and V by 5 bases; bases with no gene match: 11. DNA of the CDR3: TGTGCCAGCAGCCTTGGGGCAGCGGGAGGTTTCTCCTACGAGCAGTACTTC. Its protein is CASSLGAAGGFSYEQYF.

The chain is built from TRBV7-9 and TRBJ1-2, with D maybe TRBD1 (5 bases). The V and J ends lost 1 base and 8 bases respectively, with 8 bases between them. From germline, CDR1 is SEHNR and CDR2 FQNEAQ (reference sequence). The CDR3 spans 12 residues. The CDR3 DNA follows: TGTGCCAGCAGCTTAGTTCAGGGAGGCTACACCTTC. This encodes CASSLVQGGYTF.

This chain joins TRBV5-4 and TRBJ2-1, with 8 bases fitting TRBD1. The CDR3 has 14 residues. Germline V gives CDR1 SGHNT, CDR2 YYREEE (reference sequence). Trimming cost V 4 bases and J 4 bases; bases outside gene matches: 4. Here the CDR3 reads CASSRQGRYNEQFF. In DNA form, the CDR3 reads TGTGCCAGCAGCCGACAGGGGAGGTACAATGAGCAGTTCTTC.

The chain recombines TRBV5-1 with TRBJ1-1; D unresolved. The CDR3 sequence is 12 residues long. Germline V CDR1 and CDR2: SGHRS, YFSETQ. Between the trimmed V and J ends, which lost 0 bases and 11 bases, there was a span of 11 bases. The CDR3 protein is CASSLAGPRAFF. CDR3 coding DNA: TGCGCCAGCAGCTTGGCAGGACCTAGGGCTTTCTTT.

The chain is built from TRBV27 and TRBJ2-3; D uncertain. The CDR3 is 15 amino acids. Between the trimmed V and J ends, which lost 2 bases and 0 bases, there was a span of 9 bases. CDR1 is MNHEY, CDR2 SMNVEV, per germline (reference sequence). The chain's CDR3 is CASSLAYVSTDTQYF. DNA for the CDR3: TGTGCCAGCAGTTTAGCCTACGTTAGCACAGATACGCAGTATTTT.

The chain couples TRBV27 to TRBJ2-3; D is unclear. Trimming pared 5 bases from V and 1 base from J, leaving 16 bases between. The germline gives CDR1 MNHEY, CDR2 SMNVEV (reference sequence). The CDR3 sequence is 16 residues long. In DNA, the CDR3 is TGTGCCAGCAGTCAAATTGACGGATATCGCACAGATACGCAGTATTTT. Translated, it gives CASSQIDGYRTDTQYF.

This clone was observed a single time. The rearrangement links TRBV27 to TRBJ1-1; D may be TRBD1 (6 bases). V gave up 0 bases and J gave up 7 bases, with 12 bases separating them. Germline V lookup: CDR1 MNHEY, CDR2 SMNVEV (reference sequence). The CDR3 has 14 residues. The CDR3 here is CASSLSRTVFEAFF. Written as DNA, the CDR3 is TGTGCCAGCAGTTTATCGCGGACAGTGTTTGAAGCTTTCTTT.

This sequence joins TRBV9 and TRBJ2-7; tentatively, D is TRBD2 (6 bases). CDR3 length: 15 residues. Per germline, CDR1 SGDLS and CDR2 YYNGEE. Trimming removed 5 bases from V and 1 base from J, with 16 bases in between. CDR3 amino acids: CASSPGTPLSYEQYF. CDR3 nucleotide sequence: TGTGCCAGCAGTCCAGGGACTCCCCTTTCCTACGAGCAGTACTTC. The full variable domain, its missing parts supplied by reference TRBV9 and TRBJ2-7, is DSGVTQTPKHLITATGQRVTLRCSPRSGDLSVYWYQQSLDQGLQFLIQYYNGEERAKGNILERFSAQQFPDLHSELNLSSLELGDSALYFCASSPGTPLSYEQYFGPGTRLTVT.

The chain recombines TRBV19 with TRBJ1-5, with D perhaps matching TRBD1 (6 bases). Per germline, CDR1 LNHDA and CDR2 SQIVND (reference sequence). The V end was cut by 4 bases, the J end by 4 bases, with 17 bases between. The CDR3 runs to 16 residues. DNA for the CDR3: TGTGCCAGTAGTAATACCCGCCAGGGGTCGAATCAGCCCCAGCATTTT. This gives the protein CASSNTRQGSNQPQHF.

This clone was detected a few times. This sequence joins TRBV5-6 and TRBJ2-5, with 7 positions matching TRBD1. The length of the CDR3 is 13 residues. Trimming at V came to 2 bases and at J to 4 bases, leaving 2 bases not matched to a gene. Germline V CDR1 and CDR2: SGHDT, YYEEEE. The CDR3 DNA reads TGTGCCAGCAGCTTAGACAGGGTAGAGACCCAGTACTTC. Translated, it gives CASSLDRVETQYF.

In its sample, this clone was seen once. The junction differs from germline at one of its ends, possibly a read error. The chain recombines TRBV6-6 with TRBJ2-7; D might be TRBD1 or TRBD2, each matching 5 bases. The CDR3 sequence is 11 residues long. CDR1 is MNHNY, CDR2 SVGAGI, per germline (reference sequence). In DNA, the CDR3 is TGTGCCAGCAGTTACCGGGACGGAGTACACTTC. As protein: CASSYRDGVHF.

This clone was recorded a few times. The rearrangement links TRBV6-4 to TRBJ2-2; 10 bases are shared with TRBD2. The CDR3 loop spans 15 amino acids. Germline CDR1 and CDR2: MRHNA and SNTAGT. V lost 3 bases and J lost 3; bases outside the gene matches: 1. CDR3 loop: CASSEAGGHTGELFF. DNA for the CDR3: TGTGCCAGCAGTGAAGCGGGGGGGCACACCGGGGAGCTGTTTTTT.

The chain links TRBV19 to TRBJ1-3, with 7 bases aligning to TRBD1. This CDR3 region has 13 residues. Per the germline V gene, CDR1 is LNHDA and CDR2 is SQIVND (reference sequence). V shed 10 bases, J shed 4 bases, and the junction held 7 bases outside the gene matches. CDR3 in DNA: TGTGCCACATCGGGACAGCGCGGAAACACCATATATTTT. Its protein product is CATSGQRGNTIYF.

The CDR3: CASGANGAGELFF. The CDR3, as DNA: TGTGCCAGCGGGGCTAACGGGGCCGGGGAGCTGTTTTTT. The gene calls are TRBV7-3 and TRBJ2-2; D may be TRBD1 or TRBD2 (5 bases each). CDR1 and CDR2 from the germline V gene are SGHTA and FQGTGA. The V end was cut by 8 bases, the J end by 6 bases, with 13 bases between. This CDR3 contains 13 residues.

This clone was picked up one time. The J gene is TRBJ1-4, the V gene TRBV6-6; the D gene is possibly TRBD1 (5 bases). The germline V and J ends were trimmed by 6 bases and 7 bases, with 12 bases remaining between them. This CDR3 has 13 amino acids. CDR1 and CDR2 from the germline V gene are MNHNY and SVGAGI (reference sequence). CDR3 sequence: CASRGGSGEKLFF. The CDR3 nucleotides are TGTGCCAGCAGGGGGGGGTCCGGTGAAAAACTGTTTTTT.

This clone was seen a single time. J is TRBJ1-1 and V is TRBV5-8; tentatively, D is TRBD1 (5 bases). Germline V CDR1 and CDR2: SGHTS, YDEGEE. This CDR3 spans 16 amino acids. V was clipped by 2 bases and J by 1 base, with 15 bases between them. In nucleotides, the CDR3 is TGTGCCAGCAGCTTCTCTTCTGCAGGGTGGAACACTGAAGCTTTCTTT. It codes for CASSFSSAGWNTEAFF.

The V gene is TRBV7-9, the J gene TRBJ1-4; 9 nucleotides line up with TRBD1. The CDR3 has 14 residues. V trimming: 6 bases; J trimming: 8 bases; junction bases outside the gene matches: 7. Germline V gene data show CDR1 as SEHNR and CDR2 as FQNEAQ (reference sequence). CDR3 DNA: TGTGCCAGCAGACCACAGGGGGCAGGGGAAAAACTGTTTTTT. As protein: CASRPQGAGEKLFF.

This chain joins TRBV5-6 and TRBJ2-3; TRBD1 is a possible D gene (5 bases). CDR1 SGHDT and CDR2 YYEEEE come from the germline V gene. V shed 4 bases and J shed 2 bases, with 20 bases lying between them. This CDR3 region has 17 residues. Here the CDR3 reads CASSPGWGSASTDTQYF. In DNA form, the CDR3 reads TGTGCCAGCAGCCCCGGGTGGGGCAGCGCCTCCACAGATACGCAGTATTTT.

The chain links TRBV5-4 to TRBJ2-1, with 15 positions matching TRBD2. CDR3 length: 14 residues. V shed 7 bases, J shed 8 bases, and the junction held 4 bases outside the gene matches. CDR1 and CDR2 from the germline V gene are SGHNT and YYREEE (reference sequence). The chain's CDR3 is CASGLAGGPYEQFF. CDR3 nucleotides: TGTGCCAGCGGACTAGCGGGAGGGCCCTATGAGCAGTTCTTC.

This clone was seen once. V and J are TRBV2 and TRBJ1-4, with 7 bases that match TRBD1. The CDR3 is 15 residues long. CDR1 and CDR2 (germline): SNHLY, FYNNEI. V trimming: 9 bases; J trimming: 7 bases; junction bases outside the gene matches: 14. The CDR3 here is CASRTQQGPSEKLFF. The CDR3 nucleotides read TGTGCCAGTAGAACCCAACAGGGGCCCAGTGAAAAACTGTTTTTT.

CDR3 sequence reads: CATSRGWTSGTSNEQFF. CDR3 bases: TGTGCCACCAGCAGGGGTTGGACTAGCGGGACGAGCAATGAGCAGTTCTTC. The rearrangement uses TRBV15 and TRBJ2-1, with 12 bases lining up with TRBD2. The CDR3 totals 17 residues. CDR1 LNHNV and CDR2 YYDKDF come from the germline V gene (reference sequence). The junction had 9 bases not matched to a gene; V was cut back by 3 bases and J by 6 bases.

The genes are TRBV13 and TRBJ2-7; 7 bases are shared with TRBD2. The CDR3 has 15 residues. V shed 3 bases and J 3 bases; nucleotides not matched to a gene: 8. Per germline, CDR1 PRHDT and CDR2 FYEKMQ (reference sequence). The CDR3 sequence: CASSFITGGYYEQYF. The CDR3, as DNA: TGTGCCAGCAGCTTTATAACGGGGGGATACTACGAGCAGTACTTC.

The V and J genes are TRBV5-1 and TRBJ2-5; D is ambiguous. The CDR3 is 13 residues long. Per germline, CDR1 SGHRS and CDR2 YFSETQ. Between the trimmed V and J ends, which lost 4 bases and 5 bases, there was a span of 12 bases. In DNA, the CDR3 is TGCGCCAGCAGCAATAGGGAAAGTGAGACCCAGTACTTC. This translates into CASSNRESETQYF.